Reported below is one TCR beta chain. What it binds is unknown. The protocol was immunoSEQ multiplex PCR, while the TCRdb copy is restricted to in-frame clones and leaves out a portion. This repertoire shows millions of clones, 95% found once; its top ten account for under 0.15%. The sample originates from a study of shared clonotypes between healthy human individuals. Overall study findings and caveats: Non-shared clonotypes were found to have lower generation probabilities than the clonotypes that were shared by all four of the sorted-subset donors. Around 5.4% of naive CD4 clonotypes were common to a few donors. Naive subsets, compared against memory subsets, generally had larger estimated richness values.

V lost 8 bases, J lost 1 base, and 5 bases lay in between. Looked up from germline, CDR1 is MNHEY and CDR2 is SVGAGI. The CDR3 extends over 12 amino acids. The chain couples TRBV6-5 to TRBJ2-2; D ambiguous. The specimen sequenced was naive CD4+ T cells sorted from blood. As to subset: CD45RA+ positively selected. The receptor was isolated from a man aged 18 to 30 in good health. The CDR3 DNA is TGTGCCAGCGCCCAGAACACCGGGGAGCTGTTTTTT. Translation: CASAQNTGELFF.